This T cell receptor beta chain was profiled in a study of shared clonotypes between healthy human individuals. This CDR3 region has 16 residues. Germline V gives CDR1 MNHEY, CDR2 SMNVEV (reference sequence). Unmatched junction bases numbered 11, after V lost 5 bases and J lost 5 bases. Points from the study as a whole: Several donors had about 5% of their naive CD4 clonotypes in common.

Profiled with immunoSEQ multiplex PCR; TCRdb holds only in-frame clones, not every one. The table lists over a million clones, approximately 97% of them singletons. Those who donated were healthy HIV-negative adults, with no recent acute infections or vaccinations reported. The investigators split CD4+ cells into a CD45RA+ naive subset and a CD45RA-negative memory subset. Concerning this clone: Its antigen is unidentified.

The chain couples TRBV27 to TRBJ2-3, with TRBD2 matching 9 bases. This TCR was recovered from a man aged 25 to 40 in good health. The sample was naive CD4+ T cells sorted from blood. Subset in this sample: CD45RA+ positively selected. CDR3 DNA: TGTGCCAGCAGTCCTAGCGGGATAGTGGTTCGAGATACGCAGTATTTT. Residues: CASSPSGIVVRDTQYF.